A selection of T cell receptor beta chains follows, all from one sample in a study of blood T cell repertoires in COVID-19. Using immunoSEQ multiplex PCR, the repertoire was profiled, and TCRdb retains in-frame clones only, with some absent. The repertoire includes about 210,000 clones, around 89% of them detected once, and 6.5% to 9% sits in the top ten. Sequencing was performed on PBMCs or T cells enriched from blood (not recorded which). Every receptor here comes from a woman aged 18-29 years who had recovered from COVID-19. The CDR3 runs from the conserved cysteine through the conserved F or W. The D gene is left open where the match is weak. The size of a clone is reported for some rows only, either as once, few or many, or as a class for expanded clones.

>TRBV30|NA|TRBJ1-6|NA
TGTGCCTGGAATTATGGGGAGAATTCACCCCTCCACTTT
CAWNYGENSPLHF
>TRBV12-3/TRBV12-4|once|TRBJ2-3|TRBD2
TGTGCCATCCGGACTAGCGGGGGGTCTACGCAGTATTTT
CAIRTSGGSTQYF
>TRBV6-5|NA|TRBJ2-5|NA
TGTGCCAGCAGTTACGGTAGCGGCCAAGAGACCCAGTACTTC
CASSYGSGQETQYF
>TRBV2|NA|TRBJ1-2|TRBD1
TGTGCCAGCAGCTCCTCGGGGGACAGGGGGATCACTAACTATGGCTACACCTTC
CASSSSGDRGITNYGYTF
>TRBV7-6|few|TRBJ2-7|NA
TGTGCCAGCAGCTTAGGGCCTTTTACGGACACTACCCACTACGAGCAGTACTTC
CASSLGPFTDTTHYEQYF
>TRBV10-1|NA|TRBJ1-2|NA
TGCGCCAGCAGTGAGGCAGGGAACTATGGCTACACCTTC
CASSEAGNYGYTF
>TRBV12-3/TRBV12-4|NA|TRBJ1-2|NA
TGTGCCAGCACCGCCCTGGGACACGGAGGCTACACCTTC
CASTALGHGGYTF
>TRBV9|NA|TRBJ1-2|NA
TGTGCCAGCAGCGTATCACCAGGGGACTATGGCTACACCTTC
CASSVSPGDYGYTF
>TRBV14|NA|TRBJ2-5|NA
TGTGCCAGCAGCCCAACGTATCGGGGGGCACAAGAGACCCAGTACTTC
CASSPTYRGAQETQYF
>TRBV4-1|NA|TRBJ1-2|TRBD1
TGCGCCAGCAGCCAAGAGACAGGGTGGGGCTACACCTTC
CASSQETGWGYTF
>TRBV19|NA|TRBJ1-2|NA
TGTGCCAGTAGTGGTCGGGACACGACTAACTATGGCTACACCTTC
CASSGRDTTNYGYTF
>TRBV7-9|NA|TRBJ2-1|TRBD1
TGTGCCAGCAGCTTAACGGGGACAGGGTTTTTCAATGAGCAGTTCTTC
CASSLTGTGFFNEQFF
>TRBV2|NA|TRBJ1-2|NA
TGTGCCAGTCAGACAGGTACTAACTATGGCTACACCTTC
CASQTGTNYGYTF
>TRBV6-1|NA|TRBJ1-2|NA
TGTGCCAGCAGTGAAGAGGGGGCTAACTATGGCTACACCTTC
CASSEEGANYGYTF
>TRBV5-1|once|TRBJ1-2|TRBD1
TGCGCCAGCAGCCCGGTCCCGGGACAGGGTATCTATGGCTACACCTTC
CASSPVPGQGIYGYTF
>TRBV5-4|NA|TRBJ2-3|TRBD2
TGTGCCAGCAGCTACACTGGACTAGCGGGGGGTCCGGATACGCAGTATTTT
CASSYTGLAGGPDTQYF
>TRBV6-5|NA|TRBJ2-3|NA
TGTGCCAGCAGTTCAGGGGTGGGCAGCACAGATACGCAGTATTTT
CASSSGVGSTDTQYF
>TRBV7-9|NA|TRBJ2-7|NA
TGTGCCAGCAGCCCCCTTAGTAGAGGGAGGCACGAGCAGTACTTC
CASSPLSRGRHEQYF
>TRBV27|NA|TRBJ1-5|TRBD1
TGTGCCAGCAGCTCCGACAGGGGAAGCAATCAGCCCCAGCATTTT
CASSSDRGSNQPQHF
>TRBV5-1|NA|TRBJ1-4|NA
TGCGCCAGTAACATGGGCAGTGGTGAAAAACTGTTTTTT
CASNMGSGEKLFF
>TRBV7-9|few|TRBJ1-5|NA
TGTGCCAGCAGCTTAGCTCGGGATCGCGATCAGCCCCAGCATTTT
CASSLARDRDQPQHF
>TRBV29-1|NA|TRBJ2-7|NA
TGCAGCGTTGGCGACCCGGGGTCGCCCTCCTACGAGCAGTACTTC
CSVGDPGSPSYEQYF
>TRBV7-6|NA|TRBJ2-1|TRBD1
TGTGCCAGCAGCTTACTGGGACAGGGGGATCGCAGGGTCTTC
CASSLLGQGDRRVF
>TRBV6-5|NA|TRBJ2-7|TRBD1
TGTGCCAGCAGTTTCCGATCTCGACAGGGTTACGAGCAGTACTTC
CASSFRSRQGYEQYF
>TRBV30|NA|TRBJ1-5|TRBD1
TGTGCCTGGAGCTCCGGGACAGGCAATCAGCCCCAGCATTTT
CAWSSGTGNQPQHF
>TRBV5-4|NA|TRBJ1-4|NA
TGTGCCAGCAGCCTGCGACAGGAGCCTAATGAAAAACTGTTTTTT
CASSLRQEPNEKLFF
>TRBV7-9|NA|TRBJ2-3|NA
TGTGCCAGCAGCTTGGTGTCTACTAGCACAGATACGCAGTATTTT
CASSLVSTSTDTQYF
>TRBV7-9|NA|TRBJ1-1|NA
TGTGCCAGCATGGTGGACAGCAACACTGAAGCTTTCTTT
CASMVDSNTEAFF
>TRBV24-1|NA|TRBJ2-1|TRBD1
TGTGCCACCAGTGTACGGGACAGGGGGTACAATGAGCAGTTCTTC
CATSVRDRGYNEQFF
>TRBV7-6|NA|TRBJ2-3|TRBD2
TGTGCCAGCAGTTTAGCGGGGGCTAGCACAGATACGCAGTATTTT
CASSLAGASTDTQYF
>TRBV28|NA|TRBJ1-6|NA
TGTGCCAGCAGTTTCGGGAATTCACCCCTCCACTTT
CASSFGNSPLHF
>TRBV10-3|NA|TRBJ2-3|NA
TGTGCCATCAGTGACCCGGGGGGCACAGATACGCAGTATTTT
CAISDPGGTDTQYF
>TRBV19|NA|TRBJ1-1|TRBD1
TGTGCCAGTAGTATAGGACAGGGCCCCTTGAACACTGAAGCTTTCTTT
CASSIGQGPLNTEAFF
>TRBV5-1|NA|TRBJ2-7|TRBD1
TGCGCCAGCAGCTTCTACCCGGGACAGGGGTACGAGCAGTACTTC
CASSFYPGQGYEQYF
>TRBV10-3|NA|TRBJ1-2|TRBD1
TGTGCCATCAGTGAGTCCTTGGACAGGGTATATGGCTACACCTTC
CAISESLDRVYGYTF
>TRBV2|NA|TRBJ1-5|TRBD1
TGTGCCAGCAGCCGAACAGGGGATCAGCCCCAGCATTTT
CASSRTGDQPQHF
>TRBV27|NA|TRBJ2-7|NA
TGTGCCAGCAGTTTACAGGGATCCTACGAGCAGTACTTC
CASSLQGSYEQYF
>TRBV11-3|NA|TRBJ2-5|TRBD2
TGTGCCAGCAGCAGACGACTAGCGGGGGAGCCCTTCCAAGAGACCCAGTACTTC
CASSRRLAGEPFQETQYF
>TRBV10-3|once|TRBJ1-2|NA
TGTGCCATCACCACCATCGCGGGTCATGGCTACACCTTC
CAITTIAGHGYTF
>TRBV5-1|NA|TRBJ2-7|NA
TGCGCCAGCAGCCCGACAGGAAGTTACGAGCAGTACTTC
CASSPTGSYEQYF
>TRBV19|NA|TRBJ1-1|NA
TGTGCCAGTAGTATTGAATACAGGCCAGGGGCTGAAGCTTTCTTT
CASSIEYRPGAEAFF
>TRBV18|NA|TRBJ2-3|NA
TGTGCCAGCTCACCGCTCAGAACAGATACGCAGTATTTT
CASSPLRTDTQYF
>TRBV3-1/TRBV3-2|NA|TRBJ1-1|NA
TGTGCCAGCAGGCAGTCGGGGATAATGAACACTGAAGCTTTCTTT
CASRQSGIMNTEAFF
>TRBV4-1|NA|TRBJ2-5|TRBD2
TGCGCCAGCAGCCCCCGTACTAGCGGGGGCCAAGAGACCCAGTACTTC
CASSPRTSGGQETQYF
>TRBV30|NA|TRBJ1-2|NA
TGTGCCTGGAGTGTGGCCAGCTATGGCTACACCTTC
CAWSVASYGYTF
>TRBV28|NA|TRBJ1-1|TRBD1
TGTGCCAGCAGAAACAGGGGGGACACTGAAGCTTTCTTT
CASRNRGDTEAFF
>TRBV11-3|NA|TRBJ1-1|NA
TGTGCCAGCAGCCCCGGGGGAACCGGTGAAGCTTTCTTT
CASSPGGTGEAFF
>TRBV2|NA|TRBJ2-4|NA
TGTGCCAGCACTGGACTTCTGGACATTCAGTACTTC
CASTGLLDIQYF
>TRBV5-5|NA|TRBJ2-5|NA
TGTGCCAGCAGCTTGGGTTGGGCACAAGAGACCCAGTACTTC
CASSLGWAQETQYF
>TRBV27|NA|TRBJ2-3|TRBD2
TGTGCCAGCAGCCTTGCTAGCGGGGGGAAAGATACGCAGTATTTT
CASSLASGGKDTQYF
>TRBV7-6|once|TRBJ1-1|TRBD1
TGTGCCAGCAGCTTACCCCTTCCGAGGGACAGGGGCCTCGGCTGGACTGAAGCTTTCTTT
CASSLPLPRDRGLGWTEAFF
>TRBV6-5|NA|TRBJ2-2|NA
TGTGCCAGCCTCAGTTACACCGGGGAGCTGTTTTTT
CASLSYTGELFF
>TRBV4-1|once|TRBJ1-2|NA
TGCGCCAGCAGCCAAGAGGGCACCGTCTATGGCTACACCTTC
CASSQEGTVYGYTF